This T cell receptor beta chain is drawn from a study of cytomegalovirus exposure and HLA in healthy donors (dated by TCRdb to about 2017). Broadly, across the study: In an earlier analysis of some 610 of the donors, less than 350 Gb of sequence data and 120 million or so unique TCR beta sequences from 180 million or so T cells were reported. In the later analysis, no new phenotypic data were used to find candidate immune exposures; instead, reliance was placed on TCR beta sequences and their occurrence across donors. An earlier analysis of approximately 640 of the donors applied high-throughput TCR beta sequencing to assess whether each TCR beta V gene segment acted as functional or pseudogenic. High-throughput TCR immunosequencing, statistical association of individual TCRs with disease status, and machine learning were combined to predict cytomegalovirus infection status. Approximately 310 gigabases of sequencing data and approximately 85 million unique TCR sequences were included in an early release covering around 650 HLA-typed donors. The number of donors typed differed by locus, with roughly 620-640 for A, B, C, DRB1 and DQB1, around 500 for DQA1, approximately 570 for DPA1, and around 460 for DPB1. Because of strong linkage in the cohort, 5 or 6 DR-DQ haplotypes were treated as single units for association and clustering. Donor age, sex, ethnicity and CMV serostatus were compiled together with the repertoire data. Among the approximately 430 genotyped donors, approximately 82% belonged to the genetic ancestry cluster associated with self-reported Caucasian donors. To study patterns of TCR occurrence, a later analysis re-analyzed previously published TCR beta repertoires from several hundred donors and added high-resolution HLA genotyping. Both class I and class II loci were covered by HLA typing, at four-digit resolution. The study was designed to test whether signatures of past pathogen exposure could be identified by cataloging public T cell receptors. The study used immunosequencing to profile the T cell repertoires of approximately 690 subjects and linked those repertoires to cytomegalovirus serostatus. On average, roughly 250,000 unique TCR beta nucleotide sequences were sequenced per donor among about 400 genotyped donors of the cohort, with roughly 18% of those sequences being non-productive. Every repertoire in the discovery cohort had been generated on one and the same sequencing platform. In addition to the first cohort of several hundred subjects, a separate validation cohort of 130 or so different subjects was used. Genome-wide SNP genotypes for about 65% of the roughly 700 donors were used in a later genetic analysis, which treated that subset as a discovery cohort.

The cohort was made up of approximately 670 healthy bone marrow donors. All cohort members were sampled while nominally healthy, although unrecorded immune exposures were likely present. The donor tested CMV seronegative, placing the donor among the 350 to 400 seronegative members of the cohort. Every donor gave a peripheral blood sample, and the peripheral blood mononuclear cells from that sample were used for TCR beta sequencing. Genomic DNA was extracted from the blood cell samples with the Qiagen DNeasy Blood Extraction Kit. The full study reports these points: Most CMV-associated TCR beta chains appeared to be HLA-restricted in a later analysis, and the HLA associations seemed to be driven largely by CMV exposure. A cluster of highly shared sequence variants was judged likely to be a technical artifact of the sequencing pipeline. Most TCR sequences were seen in very few donors, while some public TCRs were found in many individuals. The cohort was sequenced for TCR beta chains only, and without alpha or paired-chain data the features that could be detected were limited. For the cohort, immune exposure information was limited to CMV serostatus. When HLA alleles, especially DR and DQ, strongly co-occurred, TCR associations were difficult to assign to individual alleles. Because counts were too low, 15 to 20 rarely observed V segments, including chromosome 9 orphons, were excluded from the earlier analysis of 587 of the donors. The classifier was reported to diagnose cytomegalovirus status with high specificity and sensitivity in both the original cohort and the validation cohort. According to a later analysis, TCR association rates differed among HLA loci, with DRB1 alleles showing the most associated TCRs and HLA-C alleles showing the fewest. In the study, approximately 160 TCR beta chains were listed as associated with cytomegalovirus. The authors suggested that the approach could potentially be generalized to other disease states and immunological phenotypes. In vitro tests confirmed that three of the cytomegalovirus-associated TCR beta chains recognize cytomegalovirus antigens. Because HLA typing was missing for some donors at each locus, association tests included only the typed subset. An association between a missense DCLRE1C variant and V-gene and J-gene trimming of TCR beta chains was found in a later genetic analysis and replicated in an independent cohort. In a later analysis, HLA-associated TCR beta chains showed more clonal expansion and lower generation probabilities than non-associated chains that were equally common. Several of the top co-occurrence clusters appeared to be linked to parvovirus B19, influenza, CMV and Epstein-Barr virus, according to a later analysis. A further reported finding was that TCR beta sequences accurately predicted the HLA-A and HLA-B alleles for most subjects in the first cohort. Sequencing depth was assumed to be roughly uniform across donors in the presence/absence analyses, though that assumption may not hold. At a false discovery rate of 0.05, a later analysis linked some 17,000 TCR beta sequences to specific HLA alleles. Correlated functional status among segregating V segments might reflect linkage disequilibrium, but an unknown experimental factor could not be ruled out. In a later genetic analysis, fewer N-insertions in productive TCRs were reported among donors in an Asian-associated ancestry cluster than the roughly 700-donor mean. In an earlier analysis of some 500 of the donors, most TCR beta V segments appeared in productive rearrangements about 90% or about 30% of the time, broadly matching IMGT annotations.

On this clone itself: Its antigen is currently not known. No qualities accompany the bases; no much larger clone lies one base away.

The library was made by the immunoSEQ multiplex PCR assay. For the multiplex PCR, a mixture combining 60 forward primers for TCR Vbeta segments and 13 reverse primers for TCR Jbeta segments was used. A multiplex PCR assay on genomic DNA amplified the CDR3 region of rearranged TCR beta genes. On the Illumina HiSeq System, the amplified TCR beta libraries were sequenced as 87-base-pair reads. In the original analysis: Across the 500 to 850 repertoires, a later analysis counted tens of millions of unique TCR beta chains, approximately 10 million of which were shared by at least two donors. A nearest-neighbor algorithm error-corrected the raw reads and collapsed the reads into unique sequences, merging closely related sequences to remove PCR and sequencing errors. To assign V, D and J gene segments, CDR3 sequences were aligned to IMGT reference sequences. Each retained sequence needed at least a six-nucleotide match to both a V gene segment and a J gene segment. A rearrangement counted as productive if the CDR3 had no stop codons and remained in frame with V and J, and every other rearrangement counted as non-productive. Following IMGT convention, CDR3 was defined as the stretch from the second conserved V-encoded cysteine to the conserved J-encoded phenylalanine. The earlier analysis of approximately 500 of the donors excluded sequences that lacked an unambiguous match to a single V gene segment. An earlier analysis of over 450 of the donors classified V segments as functional when productive rearrangements were above 56.7% and as segregating when the standard deviation between donors was above 5%. A statistical classification framework was built for diagnosing cytomegalovirus status from the catalog of TCR beta chain sequences. In a later analysis, V and J genes were assigned by comparing TCR nucleotide sequences against IMGT/GENE-DB human TR gene sequences. The TCRdist pipeline was used in a later analysis to assign CDR3 sequences and most-parsimonious VDJ recombination scenarios. In a later analysis, every TCR beta chain was defined by the combination of its CDR3 amino acid sequence and its V-gene family, and reads without a unique V-gene family were dropped. In a later analysis, fewer than 650 highly shared, low-generation-probability nucleotide sequences were removed to address suspected cross-contamination and a sequencing artifact. In a later analysis, a clonal expansion index was calculated for each public chain from normalized within-repertoire ranks of inferred template counts. Generation probabilities in a later analysis came from a VDJ recombination model fitted to out-of-frame rearrangements, and those results were checked against IGoR. Hypergeometric tests were used in a later analysis to score TCR-TCR, TCR-HLA and TCR-CMV co-occurrence, with a repertoire-size bias correction applied to the TCR pairs. False discovery rates were estimated in a later analysis by permuting HLA or CMV assignments 20 times. In a later analysis, co-occurring TCRs were grouped using DBSCAN, and TCRdist sequence similarity was added for clustering within HLA-allele-positive subsets. Co-occurrence clustering excluded repertoires with fewer than 30,000 or more than 120,000 public chains, plus five with anomalous nucleotide sharing. Not all clones reach the TCRdb copy of this immuneACCESS table, which keeps in-frame sequences only. Checked studies attribute under half of the gap to unresolved V genes and leave the rest unexplained. That table supplies the V and J calls and clone size; D and trimming were determined from the DNA. The sample table holds about 180,000 clones, of which 76% were seen once. Together, the top ten hold around 1.6% of the sample.

This TCR derives from a man aged 18 to 30 in good health and CMV-seronegative. Specimen: PBMCs.

The CDR3 sequence is CAWSVQFNYGYTF. The DNA sequence reads TGTGCCTGGAGTGTACAGTTTAACTATGGCTACACCTTC. The chain is assembled from TRBV30 and TRBJ1-2, with the D gene call left open. V is cut by 0 bases and J by 1 base, and the space between the germline ends is 6 bases. The germline V gene (reference sequence) yields GTSNPN for CDR1 and SVGIG for CDR2. From its cysteine to its phenylalanine, the CDR3 spans 13 amino acids. This entry keeps only the CDR3 DNA: 39 bases, framed from base 1.